Below, one TCR beta chain is given with its context. The data belong to a study of cytomegalovirus exposure and HLA in healthy donors. PCR was performed using 60 Vbeta and 13 Jbeta primers. Assay used: immunoSEQ multiplex PCR; TCRdb lists only in-frame clones, some missing. The sample contains about 130,000 clones, 60% to 85% of which appear only once. V was pared by 0 bases and J by 3 bases, with 3 bases of the junction left unmatched. This CDR3 is built from 15 residues. CDR1 is MGHRA, CDR2 YSYEKL, per germline. The chain joins TRBV4-1 to TRBJ2-7, with 9 nucleotides matching TRBD2. This clonotype originated in a human donor in good health. Sequenced sample: PBMCs. The CDR3 DNA sequence: TGCGCCAGCAGCCAAGAGCGGGGGGGTTACTACGAGCAGTACTTC. Protein product: CASSQERGGYYEQYF.